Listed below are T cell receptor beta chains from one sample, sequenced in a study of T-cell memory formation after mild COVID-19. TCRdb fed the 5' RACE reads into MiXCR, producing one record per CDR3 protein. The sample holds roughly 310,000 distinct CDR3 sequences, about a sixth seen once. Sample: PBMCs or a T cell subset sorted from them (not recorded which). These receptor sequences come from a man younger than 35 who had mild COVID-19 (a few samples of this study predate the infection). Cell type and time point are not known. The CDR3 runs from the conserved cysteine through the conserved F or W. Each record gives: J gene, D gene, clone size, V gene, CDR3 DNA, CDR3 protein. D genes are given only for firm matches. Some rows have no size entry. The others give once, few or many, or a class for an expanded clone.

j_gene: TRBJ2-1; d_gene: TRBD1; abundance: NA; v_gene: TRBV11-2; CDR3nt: TGTGCCAGCAGTAAGGCGCCGGGACAGGGCGATGAGCAGTTCTTC; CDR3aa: CASSKAPGQGDEQFF
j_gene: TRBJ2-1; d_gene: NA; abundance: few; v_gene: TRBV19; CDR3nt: TGTGCCAGTAGAGCGGGTGACTACAGCCTTGAGCAGTTCTTC; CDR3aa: CASRAGDYSLEQFF
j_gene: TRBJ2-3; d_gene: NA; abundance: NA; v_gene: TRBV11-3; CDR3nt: TGTGCCAGCAGCCCCCGTCCCGGGGGACAGTTAAGAGGCACAGATACGCAGTATTTT; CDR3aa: CASSPRPGGQLRGTDTQYF
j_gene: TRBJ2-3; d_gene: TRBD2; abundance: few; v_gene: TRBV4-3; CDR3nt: TGCGCCAGCAGCCTCCTAGGGGCTAGCGGGGGTACAGATACGCAGTATTTT; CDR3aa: CASSLLGASGGTDTQYF
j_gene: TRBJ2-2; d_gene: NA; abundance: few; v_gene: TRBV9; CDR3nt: TGTGCCAGCAGCTCAGACACCTACACCGGGGAGCTGTTTTTT; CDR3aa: CASSSDTYTGELFF
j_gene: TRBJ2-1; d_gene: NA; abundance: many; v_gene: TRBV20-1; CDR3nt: TGCAGTGCTAGAGACCCTAGGGGGGAGGGTAATGAGCAGTTCTTC; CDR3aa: CSARDPRGEGNEQFF
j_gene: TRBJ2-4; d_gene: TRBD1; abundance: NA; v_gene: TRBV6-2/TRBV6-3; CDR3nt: TGTGCCAGCAGTTACGACAGGGGGCCGACCAAAAACATTCAGTACTTC; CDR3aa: CASSYDRGPTKNIQYF
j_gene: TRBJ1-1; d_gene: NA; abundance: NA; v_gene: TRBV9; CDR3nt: TGTGCCAGCAGCCCCCAGGGTAGGGGAGGTAACACTGAAGCTTTCTTT; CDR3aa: CASSPQGRGGNTEAFF
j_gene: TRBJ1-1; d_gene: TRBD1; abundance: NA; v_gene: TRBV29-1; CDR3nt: TGCAGCGGCACGGGACAGCAGAACACTGAAGCTTTCTTT; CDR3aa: CSGTGQQNTEAFF
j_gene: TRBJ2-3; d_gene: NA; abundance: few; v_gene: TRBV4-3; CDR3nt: TGCGCCAGCAGCCAAAGGGGACCGAGACACCGAACCGGCACAGATACGCAGTATTTT; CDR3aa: CASSQRGPRHRTGTDTQYF
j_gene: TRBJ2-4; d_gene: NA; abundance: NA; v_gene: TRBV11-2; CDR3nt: TGTGCCAGCAGCAGGGGTGCGGACATTCAGTACTTC; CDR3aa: CASSRGADIQYF
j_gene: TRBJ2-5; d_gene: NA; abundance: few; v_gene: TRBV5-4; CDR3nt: TGTGCCAGCAGCTCCCCTACGGCAGGGGTTTTGGAGACCCAGTACTTC; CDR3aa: CASSSPTAGVLETQYF
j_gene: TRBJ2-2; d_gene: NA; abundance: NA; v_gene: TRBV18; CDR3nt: TGTGCCAGCTCACCTGGTAGGCATAACACCGGGGAGCTGTTTTTT; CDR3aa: CASSPGRHNTGELFF